The 3 T cell receptor beta chains presented below share a single source sample, sequenced in a study of T cells in localized non-small cell lung cancer. Assay used: immunoSEQ multiplex PCR; TCRdb lists only in-frame clones, some missing. The sample includes 38,000 or so clones, 70% to 90% of them seen just once. Source: peripheral blood mononuclear cells, taken before any cancer treatment. These TCRs come from a male donor at least 60 years old with stage II lung adenocarcinoma.

This chain joins TRBV28 and TRBJ2-1; D unresolved. V lost 3 bases and J lost 3, with 9 bases in between. Germline CDR1 reads MDHEN; CDR2 reads SYDVKM. This CDR3 is built from 14 residues. The DNA for the CDR3 is TGTGCCAGCAGTTTGCCAGTGAGCTACAATGAGCAGTTCTTC. The encoded protein is CASSLPVSYNEQFF.

The chain combines TRBV5-8 with TRBJ1-5; D is perhaps TRBD1 (5 bases). In germline, CDR1 is SGHTS, CDR2 YDEGEE. The CDR3 runs 16 residues. V was pared by 0 bases and J by 0 bases, with 10 bases between. Written as DNA, the CDR3 is TGTGCCAGCAGCTTGGGGGACGGACCTAGCAATCAGCCCCAGCATTTT. This gives the protein CASSLGDGPSNQPQHF.

The chain is built from TRBV7-9 and TRBJ2-5, with TRBD2 identical over 12 bases. After removal of 5 bases from V and 1 base from J, the junction contained 5 bases not matched to a gene. The CDR3 covers 16 residues. CDR1 is SEHNR, CDR2 FQNEAQ, per germline (reference sequence). CDR3 nucleotide sequence: TGTGCCAGCAGCCACGGACTAGCGGGGATCCAAGAGACCCAGTACTTC. Amino acid sequence: CASSHGLAGIQETQYF.